The rows below give T cell receptor beta chains drawn from one sample of a study. TCRdb used MiXCR to reprocess the RT-PCR reads, holding one entry per CDR3 protein. The sample has about 680,000 distinct CDR3 sequences, 13% to 15% seen once. What was sequenced was memory CD4+ T cells from blood. The receptors derive from a female donor in good health, serving as a healthy control. CDR3s include the opening cysteine and the closing phenylalanine or tryptophan. Fields, in order: D gene, clone size, J gene, V gene, CDR3 DNA, CDR3 protein. The D gene is left open where the match is weak. Clone size is shown for a subset of rows, as once, few, many or a class of expanded clone.

D: -; size: many; J: TRBJ2-1; V: TRBV10-3; DNA: TGTGCCATCAGTGAATTGCGGGACTCCTACAATGAGCAGTTCTTC; CDR3: CAISELRDSYNEQFF
D: -; size: few; J: TRBJ2-7; V: TRBV12-3/TRBV12-4; DNA: TGTGCCAGCAGTTTACGGCAGGGAATGGTTCACGAGCAGTACTTC; CDR3: CASSLRQGMVHEQYF
D: -; size: many; J: TRBJ1-2; V: TRBV27; DNA: TGTGCCAGCAGTTCAGGTCCCTTTGGAGGCTACACCTTC; CDR3: CASSSGPFGGYTF
D: -; size: -; J: TRBJ1-1; V: TRBV14; DNA: TGTGCCAGCAGTACTTGGACGGGGAACACTGAAGCTTTCTTT; CDR3: CASSTWTGNTEAFF
D: TRBD2; size: few; J: TRBJ2-5; V: TRBV7-2; DNA: TGTGCCAGCAGCCTGGGATCTAGCGGGAGGGCCTTTGTAGTAGAGACCCAGTACTTC; CDR3: CASSLGSSGRAFVVETQYF
D: -; size: many; J: TRBJ2-7; V: TRBV10-3; DNA: TGTGCCATCAGTGATGGAGCAATATACGAGCAGTACTTC; CDR3: CAISDGAIYEQYF
D: -; size: few; J: TRBJ2-5; V: TRBV7-2; DNA: TGTGCCAGCAGCTTTGCTGAGGAAGAGACCCAGTACTTC; CDR3: CASSFAEEETQYF
D: -; size: -; J: TRBJ2-1; V: TRBV24-1; DNA: TGTGCCACCAGTGATTTGCTCGGGTTCGCAAAGTTCTTC; CDR3: CATSDLLGFAKFF
D: -; size: few; J: TRBJ1-5; V: TRBV12-3/TRBV12-4; DNA: TGTGCCAGCAGTTTAAGTCTTCAGCCCCAGCATTTT; CDR3: CASSLSLQPQHF
D: TRBD1; size: -; J: TRBJ2-5; V: TRBV7-9; DNA: TGTGCCAGCAGCTCGGACAGGGTGTGGGAGACCCAGTACTTC; CDR3: CASSSDRVWETQYF
D: TRBD2; size: many; J: TRBJ2-5; V: TRBV7-2; DNA: TGTGCCAGCAGCTTACTTGGGGGGGGAGGAGAGACCCAGTACTTC; CDR3: CASSLLGGGGETQYF
D: -; size: -; J: TRBJ2-7; V: TRBV18; DNA: TGTGCCAGCTCCAAAGGCAGTTCCACCCCTTGGGACTACGAGCAGTACTTC; CDR3: CASSKGSSTPWDYEQYF
D: -; size: -; J: TRBJ2-3; V: TRBV11-2; DNA: TGTGCCAGCAGCTACAACCCGGACAGCACAGATACGCAGTATTTT; CDR3: CASSYNPDSTDTQYF